Given below is one TCR beta chain in context. CDR1 SGHRS and CDR2 YFSETQ come from the germline V gene. V shed 4 bases, J shed 1 base, and the junction held 7 bases outside the gene matches. The CDR3 contains 15 residues. Clones were read by immunoSEQ multiplex PCR, and TCRdb kept only the in-frame ones, dropping some. The sample shows 600,000 to 900,000 clones, 80% to 90% of them seen only once. This entry belongs to a study of shared T cell receptors in the human thymus. These data are also associated with another study on human thymus T cells. This second report adds: Donor material was obtained from healthy Finnish infants undergoing corrective surgery for congenital heart defects. The study used thymus tissue resected during corrective heart surgery.

This rearrangement joins TRBV5-1 to TRBJ1-1; TRBD1 matches at 7 bases. Sequenced input: thymocytes. The origin of this receptor is a girl under two years old with a congenital heart defect. The CDR3: CASSLRQGRNTEAFF. DNA of the CDR3: TGCGCCAGCAGCCTTCGACAGGGAAGGAACACTGAAGCTTTCTTT. The full variable domain, rest sourced from reference TRBV5-1 and TRBJ1-1, is KAGVTQTPRYLIKTRGQQVTLSCSPISGHRSVSWYQQTPGQGLQFLFEYFSETQRNKGNFPGRFSGRQFSNSRSEMNVSTLELGDSALYLCASSLRQGRNTEAFFGQGTRLTVV.